The 8 T cell receptor beta chains reported below all come from one sample, sequenced in a study of a mutant IDH1 vaccine in newly diagnosed glioma. Time point denoted: week 47, end of study. A single vaccine dose contained 300 ug of mutant IDH1 20-mer peptide, and topical imiquimod was used with it. Generated by immunoSEQ multiplex PCR, the TCRdb table keeps only in-frame clones and is missing some. The sample contains 30,000 to 35,000 clones, around 90% of which appear only once. The antigens of these receptors remain unknown. The sequences come from PBMCs, collected from a glioma patient whose treatment included an IDH1 peptide vaccine. The receptor set was obtained from a man in his forties with glioma.

This clone has just one count. The chain employs TRBV19 and TRBJ1-5; 11 bases line up with TRBD1. CDR1 is LNHDA and CDR2 is SQIVND in the germline V gene (reference sequence). The CDR3 has 16 residues. The V gene end was trimmed by 6 bases and the J gene end by 4 bases; junction bases not matched to a gene: 8. The CDR3 loop is CASRRTGGDRNQPQHF. CDR3 coding DNA: TGTGCCAGTAGGCGGACAGGGGGCGACCGAAATCAGCCCCAGCATTTT. Complete variable domain (other parts from reference TRBV19 and TRBJ1-5): DGGITQSPKYLFRKEGQNVTLSCEQNLNHDAMYWYRQDPGQGLRLIYYSQIVNDFQKGDIAEGYSVSREKKESFPLTVTSAQKNPTAFYLCASRRTGGDRNQPQHFGDGTRLSIL.

J is TRBJ2-5 and V is TRBV6-6; 7 nucleotides line up with TRBD2. The CDR3 consists of 16 residues. Germline CDR1 and CDR2: MNHNY and SVGAGI (reference sequence). Losses at the gene ends were 0 bases for V and 0 bases for J; bases not matched to a gene: 4. The CDR3: CASSYSGSGYQETQYF. The DNA for the CDR3 is TGTGCCAGCAGTTACTCGGGTAGCGGGTACCAAGAGACCCAGTACTTC.

The V call is TRBV6-6, the J call TRBJ2-7, with no clear D. This CDR3 is 13 amino acids long. Germline V gene lookup returns CDR1 MNHNY and CDR2 SVGAGI (reference sequence). V lost 2 bases to trimming and J lost 3 bases, with 8 bases between them. In nucleotides, the CDR3 is TGTGCCAGCAGTTACGGCACCATCTACGAGCAGTACTTC. Protein sequence: CASSYGTIYEQYF.

The table lists this clone with a few counts. The V gene is TRBV5-8, the J gene TRBJ2-3, with D possibly matching TRBD1 (6 bases). V was shortened by 0 bases and J by 5 bases, with 10 bases between the two germline ends. Germline loops: CDR1 SGHTS, CDR2 YDEGEE. The length of the CDR3 is 14 residues. DNA for the CDR3: TGTGCCAGCAGCTTGGTACAGGGCTTAGATACGCAGTATTTT. Translation gives CASSLVQGLDTQYF. The variable domain in full, with the rest retrieved from reference TRBV5-8 and TRBJ2-3, is EAGVTQSPTHLIKTRGQQATLRCSPISGHTSVYWYQQALGLGLQFLLWYDEGEERNRGNFPPRFSGRQFPNYSSELNVNALELEDSALYLCASSLVQGLDTQYFGPGTRLTVL.

The chain uses TRBV5-4 and TRBJ2-2; 7 nucleotides agree with TRBD1. The CDR3 is 15 amino acids. Germline V gene lookup returns CDR1 SGHNT and CDR2 YYREEE (reference sequence). V lost 3 bases, J lost 0 bases, and 2 bases stayed unmatched. CDR3 DNA: TGTGCCAGCAGCTACGGGACAGCGAACACCGGGGAGCTGTTTTTT. Translation: CASSYGTANTGELFF.

This clone was recorded only once. The chain combines TRBV28 with TRBJ1-2; 7 positions agree with TRBD1. The CDR3 spans 14 residues. The J segment lost 5 bases and the V segment lost 4 bases, leaving 7 bases of the junction unmatched. From germline, CDR1 is MDHEN and CDR2 SYDVKM. CDR3: CASSSGGVFYGYTF. The CDR3 DNA reads as TGTGCCAGCAGTTCAGGGGGAGTCTTTTATGGCTACACCTTC.

This clone was seen only once. The chain carries TRBV6-5 and TRBJ2-7; weak D call: TRBD2 (5 bases). This CDR3 has 14 residues. Germline lookup yields CDR1 MNHEY and CDR2 SVGAGI. V dropped 6 bases and J dropped 1 base, with 13 bases sitting between them. In DNA, the CDR3 is TGTGCCAGCAGATCCCGTGGGGAGTCCTACGAGCAGTACGTC. Translation gives CASRSRGESYEQYV.

The gene calls are TRBV7-2 and TRBJ2-3, with 9 nucleotides matching TRBD2. After removal of 1 base from V and 5 bases from J, the junction contained 4 bases not matched to a gene. This CDR3 has 15 amino acids. CDR1 and CDR2 (germline): SGHTA, FQGNSA. The CDR3, as DNA: TGTGCCAGCAGCTTAGTTAGCGGGAGTGAAGATACGCAGTATTTT. It codes for CASSLVSGSEDTQYF. Filled out from reference TRBV7-2 and TRBJ2-3, the complete variable domain reads GAGVSQSPSNKVTEKGKDVELRCDPISGHTALYWYRQSLGQGLEFLIYFQGNSAPDKSGLPSDRFSAERTGGSVSTLTIQRTQQEDSAVYLCASSLVSGSEDTQYFGPGTRLTVL.